The 5 T cell receptor beta chains presented below share a single source sample, sequenced in a study of blood T cell repertoires in COVID-19. Assay used: immunoSEQ multiplex PCR; TCRdb lists only in-frame clones, some missing. The data contain 72,000 or so clones, over 70% of them singletons. Sequenced sample: peripheral blood. The source is a man in his 70s who had recovered from COVID-19.

To note about this clone: A junction boundary mismatches the germline segment, possibly from a read error. The V gene is TRBV6-2 or TRBV6-3, the J gene TRBJ1-1; D unresolved. Germline V gives CDR1 MNHEY, CDR2 SVGEGT. The CDR3 is made up of 17 amino acids. The CDR3 DNA follows: TGTGTCAGCAGTTACCTATTACAACCCGGGTACCGTACTGAAGCTTTCTTT. This codes for CVSSYLLQPGYRTEAFF.

This clone was counted a single time. The chain joins TRBV5-1 to TRBJ2-5, with 7 bases that match TRBD1. The CDR3 is made up of 15 amino acids. V was clipped by 0 bases and J by 2 bases; unmatched bases: 4. CDR1 and CDR2 (germline): SGHRS, YFSETQ. The CDR3 DNA is TGCGCCAGCAGCTTGGGGACAGGAGCGCAAGAGACCCAGTACTTC. Translated, it gives CASSLGTGAQETQYF.

This clone was detected only a few times. V is TRBV5-6 and J is TRBJ2-7; the D gene is possibly TRBD1 (5 bases). Trimming stripped 4 bases from V and 4 bases from J, with 6 bases between. The CDR3 loop spans 11 amino acids. Germline CDR1 is SGHDT and CDR2 is YYEEEE. CDR3: CASSRQYEQYF. The CDR3 nucleotides are TGTGCCAGCAGCCGACAGTACGAGCAGTACTTC.

The chain recombines TRBV6-1 with TRBJ2-1, with 10 nucleotides matching TRBD1. CDR1 and CDR2 from the germline V gene are MNHNS and SASEGT. The CDR3 is 17 amino acids. Germline trimming cut 4 bases from V and 14 bases from J; bases unmatched to any gene: 20. Written as DNA, the CDR3 is TGTGCCAGCAGTGTAGGAAGGACAGGGGGACTCATTAAGAGGAAGTTCTTC. It codes for CASSVGRTGGLIKRKFF.

The gene calls are TRBV29-1 and TRBJ2-5; 11 bases map to TRBD2. The germline V gene has CDR1 SQVTM and CDR2 ANQGSEA. J lost 4 bases, V lost 3 bases, and 4 bases had no gene match. This CDR3 comprises 14 residues. The CDR3 DNA is TGCAGCGTTGATCCGGGACTAGCGGTAGAGACCCAGTACTTC. This codes for CSVDPGLAVETQYF.